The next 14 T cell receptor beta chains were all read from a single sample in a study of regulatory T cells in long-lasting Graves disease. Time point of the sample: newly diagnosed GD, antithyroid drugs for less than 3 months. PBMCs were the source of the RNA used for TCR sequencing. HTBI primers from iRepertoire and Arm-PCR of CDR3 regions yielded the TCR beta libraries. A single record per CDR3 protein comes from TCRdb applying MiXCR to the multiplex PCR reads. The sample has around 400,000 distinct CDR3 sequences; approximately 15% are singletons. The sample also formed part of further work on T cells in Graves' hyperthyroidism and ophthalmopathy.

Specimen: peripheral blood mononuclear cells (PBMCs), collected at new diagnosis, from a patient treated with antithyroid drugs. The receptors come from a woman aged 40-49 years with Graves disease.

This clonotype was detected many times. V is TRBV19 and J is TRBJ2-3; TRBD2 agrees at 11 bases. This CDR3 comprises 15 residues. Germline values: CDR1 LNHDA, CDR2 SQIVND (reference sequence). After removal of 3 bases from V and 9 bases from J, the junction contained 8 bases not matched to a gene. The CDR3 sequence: CASSIPASGRSTQYF. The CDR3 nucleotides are TGTGCCAGTAGTATCCCCGCTAGCGGGAGGTCGACGCAGTATTTT.

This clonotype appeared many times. CDR3 protein: CASSDWAGASEQYF. CDR3 coding DNA: TGCGCCAGCAGTGACTGGGCGGGAGCGTCCGAGCAGTACTTC. The chain carries TRBV10-2 and TRBJ2-7; 7 nucleotides line up with TRBD2. Losses at the gene ends were 3 bases for V and 6 bases for J; bases not matched to a gene: 8. CDR1 WSHSY and CDR2 SAAADI come from the germline V gene. CDR3 length: 14 amino acids.

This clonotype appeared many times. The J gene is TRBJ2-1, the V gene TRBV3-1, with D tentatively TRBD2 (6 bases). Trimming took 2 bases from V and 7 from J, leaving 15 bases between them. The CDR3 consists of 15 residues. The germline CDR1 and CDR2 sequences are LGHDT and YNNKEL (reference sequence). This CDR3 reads CASSQLLGGRNEQFF. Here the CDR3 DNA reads TGTGCCAGCAGCCAACTACTCGGGGGAAGGAATGAGCAGTTCTTC.

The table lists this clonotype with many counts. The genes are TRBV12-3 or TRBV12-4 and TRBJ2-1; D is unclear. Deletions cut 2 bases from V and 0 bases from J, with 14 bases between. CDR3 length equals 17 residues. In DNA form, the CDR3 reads TGTGCCAGCAGTTTAAGGAACCTTCTCAACTCCTACAATGAGCAGTTCTTC. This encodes CASSLRNLLNSYNEQFF.

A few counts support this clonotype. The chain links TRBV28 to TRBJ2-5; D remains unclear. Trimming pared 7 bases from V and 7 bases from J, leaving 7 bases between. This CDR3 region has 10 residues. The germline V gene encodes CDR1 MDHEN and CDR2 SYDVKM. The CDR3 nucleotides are TGTGCCAGCAACTCGGGGACCCAGTACTTC. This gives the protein CASNSGTQYF. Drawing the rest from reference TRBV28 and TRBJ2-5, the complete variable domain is DVKVTQSSRYLVKRTGEKVFLECVQDMDHENMFWYRQDPGLGLRLIYFSYDVKMKEKGDIPEGYSVSREKKERFSLILESASTNQTSMYLCASNSGTQYFGPGTRLLVL.

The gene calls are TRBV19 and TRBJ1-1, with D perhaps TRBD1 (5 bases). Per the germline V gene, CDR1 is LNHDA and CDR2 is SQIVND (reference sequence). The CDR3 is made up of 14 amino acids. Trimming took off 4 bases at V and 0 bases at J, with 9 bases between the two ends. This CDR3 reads CASSKQGLNTEAFF. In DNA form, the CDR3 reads TGTGCCAGTAGTAAGCAGGGCCTGAACACTGAAGCTTTCTTT.

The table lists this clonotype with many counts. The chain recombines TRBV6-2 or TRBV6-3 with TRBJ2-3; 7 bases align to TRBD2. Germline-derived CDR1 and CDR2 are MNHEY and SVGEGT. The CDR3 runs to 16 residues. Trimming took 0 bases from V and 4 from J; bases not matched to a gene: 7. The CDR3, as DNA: TGTGCCAGCAGTTACTCGGGAGGGATGGGCTCAGATACGCAGTATTTT. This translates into CASSYSGGMGSDTQYF.

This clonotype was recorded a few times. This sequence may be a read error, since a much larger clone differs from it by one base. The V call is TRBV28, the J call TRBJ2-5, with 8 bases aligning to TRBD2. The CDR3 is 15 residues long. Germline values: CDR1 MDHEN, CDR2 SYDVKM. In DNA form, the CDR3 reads TGTGCCAGCAGTGAGGGCGGGAGGTCACAAGAGACCCGGTACTTC. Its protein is CASSEGGRSQETRYF.

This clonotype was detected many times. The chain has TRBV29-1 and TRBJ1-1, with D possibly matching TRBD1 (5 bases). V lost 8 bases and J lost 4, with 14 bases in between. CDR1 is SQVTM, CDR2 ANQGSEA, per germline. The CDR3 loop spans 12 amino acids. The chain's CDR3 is CSTMTGGTEAFF. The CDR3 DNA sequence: TGCAGCACAATGACGGGGGGCACTGAAGCTTTCTTT. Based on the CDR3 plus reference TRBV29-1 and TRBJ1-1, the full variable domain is SAVISQKPSRDICQRGTSLTIQCQVDSQVTMMFWYRQQPGQSLTLIATANQGSEATYESGFVIDKFPISRPNLTFSTLTVSNMSPEDSSIYLCSTMTGGTEAFFGQGTRLTVV.

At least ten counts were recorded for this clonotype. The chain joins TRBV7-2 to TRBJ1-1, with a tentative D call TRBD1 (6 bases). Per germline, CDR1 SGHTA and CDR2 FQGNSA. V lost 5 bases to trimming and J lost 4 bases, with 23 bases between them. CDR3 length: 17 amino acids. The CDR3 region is CASSRENQGPFFTEAFF. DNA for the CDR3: TGTGCCAGCAGCCGGGAAAATCAGGGGCCTTTTTTCACTGAAGCTTTCTTT.

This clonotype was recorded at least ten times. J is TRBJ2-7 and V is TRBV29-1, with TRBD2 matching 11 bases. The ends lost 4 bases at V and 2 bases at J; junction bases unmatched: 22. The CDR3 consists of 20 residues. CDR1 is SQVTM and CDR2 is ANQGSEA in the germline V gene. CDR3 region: CSVGTGAKTSGSDWAYEQYF. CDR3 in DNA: TGCAGCGTTGGGACGGGGGCGAAAACTAGCGGGAGTGATTGGGCCTACGAGCAGTACTTC.

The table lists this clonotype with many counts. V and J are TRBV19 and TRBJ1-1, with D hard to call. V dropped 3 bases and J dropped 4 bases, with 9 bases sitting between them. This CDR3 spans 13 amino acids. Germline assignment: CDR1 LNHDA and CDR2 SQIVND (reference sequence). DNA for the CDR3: TGTGCCAGTAGTATCAAGGTTGTCACTGAAGCTTTCTTT. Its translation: CASSIKVVTEAFF.

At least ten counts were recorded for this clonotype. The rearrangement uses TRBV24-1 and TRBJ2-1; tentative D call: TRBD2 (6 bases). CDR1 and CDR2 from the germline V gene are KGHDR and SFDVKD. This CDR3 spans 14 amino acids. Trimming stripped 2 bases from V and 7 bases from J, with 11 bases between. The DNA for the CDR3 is TGTGCCACCAGTGATTCGGGGAGGCGGAATGAGCAGTTCTTC. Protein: CATSDSGRRNEQFF.

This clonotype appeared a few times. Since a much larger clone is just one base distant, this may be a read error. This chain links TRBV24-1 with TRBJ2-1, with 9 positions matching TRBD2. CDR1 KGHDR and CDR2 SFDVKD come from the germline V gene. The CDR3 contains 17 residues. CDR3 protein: CATSGRGLANSYNGQFF. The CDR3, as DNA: TGTGCCACCAGTGGGAGGGGACTAGCCAACTCCTACAATGGGCAGTTCTTC.